The clone carrying this T cell receptor (beta chain) appeared once. As yet, its antigen is unknown. This sample was included in a study of T cells in Graves' hyperthyroidism and ophthalmopathy. Whole-study results and caveats: Most thyroid clonotypes with frequency above 0.001 were detected in blood.

Amplification targeted TCR beta CDR3 regions from RNA transcripts. TCR CDR3 underwent first-round RT-PCR with the HTBI primer set. TCRdb reprocessed the multiplex PCR reads via MiXCR and lists one record per CDR3 protein. This table holds around 600,000 distinct CDR3 sequences, roughly 46% found once. The ends were cut back, 3 bases at V and 3 bases at J, with 14 bases in the middle. The germline V gene has CDR1 SGDLS and CDR2 YYNGEE. This CDR3 region has 15 residues. The sequenced material came from peripheral blood or thyroid tissue (not recorded which). The chain uses TRBV9 and TRBJ2-3; possible D gene TRBD1, 5 bases. The sequence derives from an adult man with Graves' disease, either hyperthyroidism or ophthalmopathy (not recorded which). The CDR3 protein is CASSAEATATDTQYF. The CDR3 nucleotides read TGTGCCAGCAGCGCCGAAGCGACAGCGACAGATACGCAGTATTTT.